This T cell receptor (beta chain) was sequenced for a study of blood T cells in healthy people across ages. Germline assignment: CDR1 SQVTM and CDR2 ANQGSEA. The V and J ends lost 3 bases and 1 base, in that order; junction bases with no gene match: 8. This CDR3 region has 16 residues. This clonotype came up a few times. PCR was performed a second time for about 6 to 11 cycles using a sample-barcoded 5' primer and a J-beta primer mix. Every cDNA molecule bore a tag from a template-switch adaptor containing 12 random nucleotides. TCRdb analysed the 5' RACE reads with MiXCR anew, one entry per CDR3 protein. The sample has around 1.1 million distinct CDR3 sequences, 35% to 40% seen once; the top ten hold less than 15%.

What was sequenced was blood. V is TRBV29-1 and J is TRBJ2-3; the match to TRBD2 covers 9 bases. The sequence derives from a man between 18 and 35 years old in good health. DNA of the CDR3: TGCAGCGTTGATCCTGGGTTAGCGGGGGGCACAGATACGCAGTATTTT. It yields the protein CSVDPGLAGGTDTQYF.